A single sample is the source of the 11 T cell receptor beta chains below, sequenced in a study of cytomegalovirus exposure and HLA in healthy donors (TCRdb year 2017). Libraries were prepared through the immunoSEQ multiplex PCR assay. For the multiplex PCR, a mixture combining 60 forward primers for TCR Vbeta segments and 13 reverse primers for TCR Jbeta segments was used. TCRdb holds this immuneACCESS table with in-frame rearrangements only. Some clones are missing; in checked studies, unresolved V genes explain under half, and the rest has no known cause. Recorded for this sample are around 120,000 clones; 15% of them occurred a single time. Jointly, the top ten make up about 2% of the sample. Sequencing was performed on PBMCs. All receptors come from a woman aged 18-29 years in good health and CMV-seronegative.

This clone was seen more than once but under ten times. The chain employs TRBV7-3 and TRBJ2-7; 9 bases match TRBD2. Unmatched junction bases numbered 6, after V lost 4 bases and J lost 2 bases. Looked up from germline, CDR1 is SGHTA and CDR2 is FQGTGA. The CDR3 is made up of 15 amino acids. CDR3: CASSSGLASAYEQYF. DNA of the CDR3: TGTGCCAGCAGCTCCGGACTAGCGTCCGCCTACGAGCAGTACTTC.

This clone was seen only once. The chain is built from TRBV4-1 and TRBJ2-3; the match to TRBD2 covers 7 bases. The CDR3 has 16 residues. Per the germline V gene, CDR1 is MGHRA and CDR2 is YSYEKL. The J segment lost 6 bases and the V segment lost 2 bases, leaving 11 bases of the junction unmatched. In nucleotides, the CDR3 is TGCGCCAGCAGCCAACCGGGACTACGGGGGATGGATACGCAGTATTTT. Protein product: CASSQPGLRGMDTQYF.

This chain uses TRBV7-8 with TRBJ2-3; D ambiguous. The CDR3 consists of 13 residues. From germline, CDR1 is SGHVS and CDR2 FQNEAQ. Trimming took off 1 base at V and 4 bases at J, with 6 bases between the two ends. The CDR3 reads CASSLGSADTQYF. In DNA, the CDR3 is TGTGCCAGCAGCTTAGGGTCAGCAGATACGCAGTATTTT.

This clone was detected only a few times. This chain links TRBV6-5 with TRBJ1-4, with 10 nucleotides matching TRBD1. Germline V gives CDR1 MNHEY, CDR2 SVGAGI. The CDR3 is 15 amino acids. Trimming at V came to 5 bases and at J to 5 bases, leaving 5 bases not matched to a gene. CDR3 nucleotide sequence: TGTGCCAGCAGTACCTGGACAGGGGGGAATGAAAAACTGTTTTTT. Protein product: CASSTWTGGNEKLFF.

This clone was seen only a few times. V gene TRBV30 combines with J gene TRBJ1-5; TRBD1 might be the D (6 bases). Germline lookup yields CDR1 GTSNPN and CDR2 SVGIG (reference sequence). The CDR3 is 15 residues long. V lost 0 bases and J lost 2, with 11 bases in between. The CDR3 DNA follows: TGTGCCTGGAGTGTAACAGGGTCGGGCAATCAGCCCCAGCATTTT. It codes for CAWSVTGSGNQPQHF.

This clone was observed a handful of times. CDR3 sequence reads: CATSPRGYSNQPQHF. CDR3 nucleotides: TGTGCCACCAGCCCTAGGGGGTATAGCAATCAGCCCCAGCATTTT. The gene calls are TRBV15 and TRBJ1-5; D may be TRBD1 (6 bases). CDR1 is LNHNV and CDR2 is YYDKDF in the germline V gene (reference sequence). V lost 5 bases and J lost 0, with 11 bases in between. This CDR3 is built from 15 residues.

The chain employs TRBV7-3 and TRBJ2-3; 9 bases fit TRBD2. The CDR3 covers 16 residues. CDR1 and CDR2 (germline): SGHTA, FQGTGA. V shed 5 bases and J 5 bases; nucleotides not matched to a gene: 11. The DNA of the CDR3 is TGTGCCAGCAGCCGACTGGCGGGAGGGCCCATAGATACGCAGTATTTT. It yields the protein CASSRLAGGPIDTQYF.

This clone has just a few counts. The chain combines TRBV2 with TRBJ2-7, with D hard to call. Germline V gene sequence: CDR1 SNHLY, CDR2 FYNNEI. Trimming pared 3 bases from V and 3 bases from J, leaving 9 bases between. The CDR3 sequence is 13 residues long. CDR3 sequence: CASSDLAVYEQYF. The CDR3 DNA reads TGTGCCAGCAGTGACCTCGCGGTCTACGAGCAGTACTTC.

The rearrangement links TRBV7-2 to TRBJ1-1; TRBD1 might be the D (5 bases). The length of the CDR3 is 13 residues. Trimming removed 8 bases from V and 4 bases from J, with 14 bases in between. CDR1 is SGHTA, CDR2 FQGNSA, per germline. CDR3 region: CASGRGAVTEAFF. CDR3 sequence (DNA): TGTGCCAGCGGGAGGGGCGCTGTCACTGAAGCTTTCTTT.

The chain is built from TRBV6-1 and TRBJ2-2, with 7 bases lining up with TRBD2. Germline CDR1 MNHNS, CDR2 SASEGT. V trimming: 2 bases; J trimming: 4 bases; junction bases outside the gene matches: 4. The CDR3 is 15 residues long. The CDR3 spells CASSELASGTGELFF. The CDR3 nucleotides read TGTGCCAGCAGTGAACTAGCTAGCGGCACCGGGGAGCTGTTTTTT.

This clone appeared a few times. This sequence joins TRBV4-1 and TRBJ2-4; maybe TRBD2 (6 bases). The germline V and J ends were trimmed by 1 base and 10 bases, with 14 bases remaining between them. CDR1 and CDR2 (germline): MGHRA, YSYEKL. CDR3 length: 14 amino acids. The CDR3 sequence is CASSQGDGGGIQYF. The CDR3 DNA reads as TGCGCCAGCAGCCAAGGGGACGGGGGTGGGATTCAGTACTTC.